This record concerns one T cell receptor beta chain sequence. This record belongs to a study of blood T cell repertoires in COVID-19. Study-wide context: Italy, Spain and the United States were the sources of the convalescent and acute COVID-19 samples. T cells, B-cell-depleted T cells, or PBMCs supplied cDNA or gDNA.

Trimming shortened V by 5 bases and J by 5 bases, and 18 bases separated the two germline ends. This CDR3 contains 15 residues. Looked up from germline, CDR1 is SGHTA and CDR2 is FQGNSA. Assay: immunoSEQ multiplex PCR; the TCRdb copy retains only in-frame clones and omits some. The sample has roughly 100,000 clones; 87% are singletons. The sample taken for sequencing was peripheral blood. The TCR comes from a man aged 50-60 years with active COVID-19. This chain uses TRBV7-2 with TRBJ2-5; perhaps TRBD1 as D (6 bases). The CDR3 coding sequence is TGTGCCAGCAGCACCCCCCCGAACAGGGTCGAGACCCAGTACTTC. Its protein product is CASSTPPNRVETQYF.